The 20 T cell receptor beta chains presented below share a single source sample, sequenced in a study of human T cells and chemical hapten exposure. Time point in this sample: pre-sensitization, week 0. Stated treatment: therapeutic diphenylcyclopropenone sensitization with weekly scalp DPC. One entry per CDR3 protein, called by TCRdb with MiXCR from the RACE reads. The table lists roughly 110,000 distinct CDR3 sequences, approximately 12% of them singletons. The sample was whole blood, taken in connection with sensitization to the hapten diphenylcyclopropenone (DPC). The source of these receptors is a woman aged 50 to 60 with alopecia areata. Some clones in this sample may be carry-over from other donors' samples.

This chain links TRBV5-4 with TRBJ1-2, with 7 bases that match TRBD1. The V and J ends lost 3 bases and 6 bases, in that order; junction bases with no gene match: 14. Germline V gene lookup returns CDR1 SGHNT and CDR2 YYREEE (reference sequence). The CDR3 loop spans 16 amino acids. Here the CDR3 reads CASSSVGTASVHGYTF. DNA of the CDR3: TGTGCCAGCAGCTCAGTCGGGACAGCGTCCGTTCATGGCTACACCTTC.

This clonotype was picked up one time. This chain uses TRBV10-1 with TRBJ2-6; no reliable D call. Trimming cost V 4 bases and J 1 base, with 14 bases left between them. Germline V gene data show CDR1 as WNHNN and CDR2 as SYGVQD (reference sequence). There are 17 residues in the CDR3. The CDR3 is CASSATTLKSGANVLTF. The CDR3 coding sequence is TGCGCCAGCAGTGCCACGACCTTGAAATCTGGGGCCAACGTCCTGACTTTC.

About this clonotype: A much larger clone lies a single base off, so this may be a read error. CDR3 sequence: CASSLEGGRTQYF. DNA for the CDR3: TGCGCCAGCAGCTTGGAGGGGGGCCGGACCCAGTACTTC. The chain joins TRBV5-1 to TRBJ2-5; the D gene could be TRBD1 or TRBD2 (6 bases each). The CDR3 totals 13 residues. CDR1 is SGHRS, CDR2 YFSETQ, per germline. Between the trimmed V and J ends, which lost 0 bases and 7 bases, there was a span of 10 bases.

This clonotype was seen a handful of times. The chain couples TRBV18 to TRBJ1-1; D gene ambiguous. The V and J ends lost 3 bases and 5 bases respectively, with 7 bases between them. The CDR3 is 12 residues long. Germline V gives CDR1 KGHSH, CDR2 LQKENI. The CDR3 loop reads CASSPRRTEAFF. CDR3 in DNA: TGTGCCAGCTCACCCCGGAGAACTGAAGCTTTCTTT. The whole variable domain, remainder taken from reference TRBV18 and TRBJ1-1, is NAGVMQNPRHLVRRRGQEARLRCSPMKGHSHVYWYRQLPEEGLKFMVYLQKENIIDESGMPKERFSAEFPKEGPSILRIQQVVRGDSAAYFCASSPRRTEAFFGQGTRLTVV.

The table lists this clonotype with many counts. This chain links TRBV6-2 or TRBV6-3 with TRBJ2-7; 7 positions agree with TRBD2. The CDR3 has 16 residues. V was clipped by 6 bases and J by 5 bases; unmatched bases: 16. The germline CDR1 and CDR2 sequences are MNHEY and SVGEGT. For the CDR3, the DNA is TGTGCCAGCAGACCCTACCTTACGGCTAGCGGCGACGAGCAGTACTTC. Protein sequence: CASRPYLTASGDEQYF.

This sequence joins TRBV12-3 or TRBV12-4 and TRBJ2-2; D remains ambiguous. The CDR3 sequence is 12 residues long. V was trimmed by 2 bases and J by 4 bases, leaving 2 bases between them. For the CDR3, the DNA is TGTGCCAGCAGTTTACCCACCGGGGAGCTGTTTTTT. Translating it yields CASSLPTGELFF.

This clonotype was picked up many times. The V gene is TRBV5-1, the J gene TRBJ1-4, with a weak D call TRBD1 (5 bases). Trimming removed 0 bases from V and 6 bases from J, with 12 bases in between. Germline V gene data show CDR1 as SGHRS and CDR2 as YFSETQ. The CDR3 extends over 15 amino acids. The CDR3 loop reads CASSLEGPPDEKLFF. DNA for the CDR3: TGCGCCAGCAGCTTGGAGGGGCCCCCTGATGAAAAACTGTTTTTT. Full variable domain (outside the CDR3, taken from reference TRBV5-1 and TRBJ1-4): KAGVTQTPRYLIKTRGQQVTLSCSPISGHRSVSWYQQTPGQGLQFLFEYFSETQRNKGNFPGRFSGRQFSNSRSEMNVSTLELGDSALYLCASSLEGPPDEKLFFGSGTQLSVL.

This clonotype was picked up a small number of times. This CDR3 reads CASSYGTGYSDTQYF. The DNA of the CDR3 is TGTGCCAGCAGCTACGGGACAGGGTATTCAGATACGCAGTATTTT. The chain couples TRBV7-2 to TRBJ2-3, with TRBD1 matching over 9 bases. J gave up 4 bases and V 4 bases, and 6 bases lay outside the gene matches. The CDR3 loop spans 15 amino acids. Germline CDR1 is SGHTA and CDR2 is FQGNSA.

This clonotype has a count of ten or more. The chain couples TRBV11-3 to TRBJ2-7; D is unresolved. The CDR3 is 11 amino acids. Per the germline V gene, CDR1 is SGHNT and CDR2 is YENEEA. Trimming stripped 3 bases from V and 9 bases from J, with 9 bases between. CDR3 DNA: TGTGCCAGCAGCTTGCATTACTGGCAGTACTTC. Its protein is CASSLHYWQYF.

This clonotype was detected many times. One junction end does not reproduce the germline sequence, and a read error may be involved. The gene calls are TRBV11-1 and TRBJ2-3; D remains unclear. The germline gives CDR1 SGHAT, CDR2 FQDESV (reference sequence). The length of the CDR3 is 12 residues. CDR3 sequence reads: CASSLTPYTRYF. The DNA for the CDR3 is TGTGCCAGCAGCTTAACCCCATATACGCGGTATTTT.

This clonotype was observed at least ten times. The chain carries TRBV29-1 and TRBJ1-1; D gene unclear. The CDR3 covers 12 residues. CDR1 and CDR2 (germline): SQVTM, ANQGSEA. V dropped 7 bases and J dropped 2 bases, with 11 bases sitting between them. For the CDR3, the DNA is TGCAGCGCTAAGGACGTTAACACTGAAGCTTTCTTT. Protein product: CSAKDVNTEAFF. Full variable domain (outside the CDR3, taken from reference TRBV29-1 and TRBJ1-1): SAVISQKPSRDICQRGTSLTIQCQVDSQVTMMFWYRQQPGQSLTLIATANQGSEATYESGFVIDKFPISRPNLTFSTLTVSNMSPEDSSIYLCSAKDVNTEAFFGQGTRLTVV.

There are a few counts of this clonotype. The rearrangement uses TRBV5-1 and TRBJ1-1; 8 positions agree with TRBD1. J gave up 1 base and V 5 bases, and 7 bases lay outside the gene matches. CDR1 and CDR2 from the germline V gene are SGHRS and YFSETQ. The CDR3 length is 15 residues. CDR3 coding DNA: TGCGCCAGCAGACCTTGGACAGGGACGAACACTGAAGCTTTCTTT. Translation: CASRPWTGTNTEAFF. The variable domain in full, completed from reference TRBV5-1 and TRBJ1-1, reads KAGVTQTPRYLIKTRGQQVTLSCSPISGHRSVSWYQQTPGQGLQFLFEYFSETQRNKGNFPGRFSGRQFSNSRSEMNVSTLELGDSALYLCASRPWTGTNTEAFFGQGTRLTVV.

This rearrangement joins TRBV2 to TRBJ1-1; D unclear. V lost 2 bases and J 4 bases, leaving 5 bases between the germline ends. This CDR3 is built from 12 residues. Germline CDR1 reads SNHLY; CDR2 reads FYNNEI. In nucleotides, the CDR3 is TGTGCCAGCAGTGAATCGGTCACTGAAGCTTTCTTT. It specifies CASSESVTEAFF.

The genes are TRBV10-2 and TRBJ1-1; D call uncertain. The germline V gene has CDR1 WSHSY and CDR2 SAAADI. V was clipped by 6 bases and J by 2 bases, with 19 bases between them. This CDR3 is built from 16 residues. Here the CDR3 DNA reads TGCGCCAGCAGGGGCAGGACCAGCCTACATAACACTGAAGCTTTCTTT. This encodes CASRGRTSLHNTEAFF.

The chain links TRBV3-1 to TRBJ2-7; 7 bases line up with TRBD1. Germline trimming cut 1 base from V and 7 bases from J; bases unmatched to any gene: 1. The CDR3 runs 12 residues. Germline V lookup: CDR1 LGHDT, CDR2 YNNKEL (reference sequence). The CDR3 nucleotides are TGTGCCAGCAGCCAAGTGGACAGGGAGCAGTACTTC. Translating gives CASSQVDREQYF.

This sequence joins TRBV7-2 and TRBJ1-6; D gene uncertain. Germline V gene data show CDR1 as SGHTA and CDR2 as FQGNSA. Trimming left V 4 bases short and J 10 bases short, with 8 bases between. CDR3 length equals 12 residues. CDR3 protein: CASSSRNSPLHF. The CDR3 nucleotides are TGTGCCAGCAGCTCCAGGAACTCACCCCTCCACTTT.

This clonotype was counted only a few times. V and J are TRBV7-2 and TRBJ2-5, with TRBD2 identical over 9 bases. Germline CDR1 SGHTA, CDR2 FQGNSA. Trimming took 3 bases from V and 4 from J; bases not matched to a gene: 3. There are 14 residues in the CDR3. CDR3: CASSFQTSGETQYF. Written as DNA, the CDR3 is TGTGCCAGCAGCTTCCAGACTAGCGGAGAGACCCAGTACTTC. The full variable domain, its missing parts supplied by reference TRBV7-2 and TRBJ2-5, is GAGVSQSPSNKVTEKGKDVELRCDPISGHTALYWYRQSLGQGLEFLIYFQGNSAPDKSGLPSDRFSAERTGGSVSTLTIQRTQQEDSAVYLCASSFQTSGETQYFGPGTRLLVL.

The chain links TRBV28 to TRBJ1-2; 7 bases are shared with TRBD1. Losses at the gene ends were 5 bases for V and 2 bases for J; bases not matched to a gene: 5. The CDR3 has 14 amino acids. Germline lookup yields CDR1 MDHEN and CDR2 SYDVKM. CDR3 protein: CASSQTGPNYGYTF. The CDR3 DNA sequence: TGTGCCAGCAGTCAGACAGGGCCCAACTATGGCTACACCTTC.

This clonotype occurred many times. The chain is built from TRBV12-3 or TRBV12-4 and TRBJ2-2; TRBD2 might be the D (5 bases). This CDR3 is built from 16 residues. V was shortened by 5 bases and J by 1 base, with 14 bases between the two germline ends. The CDR3 region is CASSNSVGRNTGELFF. Written as DNA, the CDR3 is TGTGCCAGCAGTAACTCGGTAGGGAGGAACACCGGGGAGCTGTTTTTT.

Concerning this clonotype itself: Germline and junction disagree at one end, which may indicate a read error. The chain has TRBV28 and TRBJ2-7; TRBD2 might be the D (6 bases). The germline V gene has CDR1 MDHEN and CDR2 SYDVKM. The CDR3 is made up of 11 amino acids. CDR3 loop: CASRKWREANF. CDR3 nucleotide sequence: TGTGCCAGCCGCAAGTGGAGGGAGGCCAACTTC.